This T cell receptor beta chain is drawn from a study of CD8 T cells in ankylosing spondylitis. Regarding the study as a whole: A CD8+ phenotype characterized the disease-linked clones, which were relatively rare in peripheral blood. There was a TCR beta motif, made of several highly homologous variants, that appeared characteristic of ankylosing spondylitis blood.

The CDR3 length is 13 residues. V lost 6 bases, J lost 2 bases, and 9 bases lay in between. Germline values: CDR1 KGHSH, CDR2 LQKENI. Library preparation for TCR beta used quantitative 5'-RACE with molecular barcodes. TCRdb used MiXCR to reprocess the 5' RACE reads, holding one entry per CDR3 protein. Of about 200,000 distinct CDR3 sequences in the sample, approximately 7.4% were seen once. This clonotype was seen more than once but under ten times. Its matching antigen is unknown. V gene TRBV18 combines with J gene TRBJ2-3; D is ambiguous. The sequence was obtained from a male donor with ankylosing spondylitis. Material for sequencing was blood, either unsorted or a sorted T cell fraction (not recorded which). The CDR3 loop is CASSIPNTDTQYF. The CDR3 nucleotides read TGTGCCAGCTCGATTCCAAACACAGATACGCAGTATTTT.